This entry lists 5 T cell receptor beta chains sequenced from one sample in a study of shared clonotypes between healthy human individuals. Some clones are missing from TCRdb's copy, which holds only in-frame ones; the method was immunoSEQ multiplex PCR. Found here are over a million clones, approximately 80% of them singletons; the top ten hold roughly 0.57%. The sequenced sample consisted of memory CD4+ T cells from PBMCs. As to subset: CD45RA-negative fraction. These receptors were obtained from a man aged 18 to 29 in good health. Some clones in this sample may be carry-over from other donors' samples.

On this clone itself: With only one base between it and a far larger clone, this is likely a read error. Other nucleotide sequences from this sample produce the same CDR3. The chain carries TRBV6-5 and TRBJ2-5; unclear D gene. This CDR3 is 14 amino acids long. CDR1 and CDR2 (germline): MNHEY, SVGAGI. CDR3 loop: CASSYVGLGETQYF. The CDR3 DNA reads TGTGCTAGCAGTTACGTCGGGCTGGGAGAGACCCAGTACTTC.

The rearrangement uses TRBV28 and TRBJ2-7, with no clear D. V was trimmed by 5 bases and J by 2 bases, leaving 16 bases between them. CDR1 is MDHEN and CDR2 is SYDVKM in the germline V gene. The CDR3 sequence is 15 residues long. CDR3 DNA: TGTGCCAGCAGTAGAGGCCGGGCGCGCGCCTACGAGCAGTACTTC. Amino acids: CASSRGRARAYEQYF.

The J gene is TRBJ2-6, the V gene TRBV11-2; D is unresolved. The CDR3 sequence is 17 residues long. The V gene lost 6 bases and the J gene lost 0 bases, with 15 bases spanning the gap. Germline values: CDR1 SGHAT, CDR2 FQNNGV. CDR3 sequence reads: CASRRPGIGSGANVLTF. In DNA form, the CDR3 reads TGTGCCAGCAGACGGCCGGGCATTGGCTCTGGGGCCAACGTCCTGACTTTC.

V is TRBV28 and J is TRBJ2-7; 9 positions agree with TRBD1. The V segment lost 2 bases and the J segment 7 bases; nucleotides outside the gene matches: 15. Germline V gives CDR1 MDHEN, CDR2 SYDVKM. There are 17 residues in the CDR3. The DNA of the CDR3 is TGTGCCAGCAGTTTACGGACAGGGGAAGGGGTTCGTGGGGAGCAGTACTTC. Amino acids: CASSLRTGEGVRGEQYF.

The rearrangement uses TRBV5-1 and TRBJ2-3; a weak D match, TRBD1 (5 bases). Germline V gives CDR1 SGHRS, CDR2 YFSETQ. The V end was cut by 4 bases, the J end by 6 bases, with 12 bases between. CDR3 length: 13 amino acids. The CDR3 sequence: CASSNQGSDTQYF. Here the CDR3 DNA reads TGCGCCAGCAGCAATCAGGGCTCGGATACGCAGTATTTT.